Below are 10 T cell receptor beta chains sequenced from a single sample in a study of beta chain features in type 1 diabetes. Broader study findings: When Type 1 diabetes patients were examined, their TCRB CDR3s proved moderately but significantly shorter in all four CD4+ subsets.

These receptors have no identified antigens. Of the isolated RNA, all was reverse transcribed, and so the sequenced material was expressed TCRB transcripts. This table comes from immunoSEQ multiplex PCR, and its TCRdb copy is limited to in-frame clones, with some not included. The repertoire consists of a few hundred thousand clones, with about 12% occurring once and the leading ten covering 0.0095% to 0.012%. Sequenced: naive CD4+ T cells from blood. Every receptor here comes from a woman between 18 and 29 years old with type 1 diabetes.

This clone was observed a handful of times. This sequence joins TRBV4-3 and TRBJ2-1; D gene unclear. Trimming took off 0 bases at V and 1 base at J, with 4 bases between the two ends. This CDR3 has 14 residues. The germline V gene encodes CDR1 LGHNA and CDR2 YSLEER. Here the CDR3 DNA reads TGCGCCAGCAGCCAAGAATATTCCTACAATGAGCAGTTCTTC. It is translated as CASSQEYSYNEQFF.

This chain uses TRBV4-3 with TRBJ1-2; D is ambiguous. The CDR3 totals 15 residues. The germline V gene encodes CDR1 LGHNA and CDR2 YSLEER. The V and J ends lost 1 base and 2 bases respectively, with 11 bases between them. The CDR3 is CASSQVPGRNYGYTF. As DNA, the CDR3 is TGCGCCAGCAGCCAAGTTCCGGGTAGAAACTATGGCTACACCTTC.

This clone was seen a few times. This sequence joins TRBV5-4 and TRBJ2-3; 9 bases map to TRBD2. Germline trimming cut 10 bases from V and 4 bases from J; bases unmatched to any gene: 7. CDR3 size: 13 residues. Germline V gene lookup returns CDR1 SGHNT and CDR2 YYREEE (reference sequence). CDR3: CAATGLAADTQYF. CDR3 DNA sequence: TGTGCCGCCACGGGACTAGCAGCAGATACGCAGTATTTT.

V and J are TRBV10-3 and TRBJ2-5; possible D gene TRBD2, 5 bases. The germline V and J ends were trimmed by 7 bases and 1 base, with 13 bases remaining between them. The CDR3 has 14 residues. Germline V CDR1 and CDR2: ENHRY, SYGVKD. The CDR3 region is CAITQAAFQETQYF. CDR3 bases: TGTGCCATCACCCAAGCGGCGTTCCAAGAGACCCAGTACTTC.

This clone was seen just once. The gene calls are TRBV18 and TRBJ2-7; the match to TRBD1 covers 9 bases. In germline, CDR1 is KGHSH, CDR2 LQKENI. With V trimmed by 5 bases and J by 2 bases, 4 bases remained unmatched. The CDR3 consists of 14 residues. Here the CDR3 DNA reads TGTGCCAGCTCAAAGGGGGACAGGGCCTACGAGCAGTACTTC. It translates to CASSKGDRAYEQYF.

The chain recombines TRBV5-4 with TRBJ2-1, with TRBD2 identical over 8 bases. The germline gives CDR1 SGHNT, CDR2 YYREEE (reference sequence). The CDR3 length is 15 residues. V lost 4 bases and J lost 1; bases outside the gene matches: 4. CDR3 sequence: CASSPERESYNEQFF. The CDR3 region has the DNA TGTGCCAGCAGCCCGGAGCGGGAGTCCTACAATGAGCAGTTCTTC. Looking up the rest from reference TRBV5-4 and TRBJ2-1 gives the full variable domain: ETGVTQSPTHLIKTRGQQVTLRCSSQSGHNTVSWYQQALGQGPQFIFQYYREEENGRGNFPPRFSGLQFPNYSSELNVNALELDDSALYLCASSPERESYNEQFFGPGTRLTVL.

This clone was detected only a few times. The chain links TRBV7-9 to TRBJ2-7; no clear D gene. The CDR3 covers 13 residues. Germline CDR1 SEHNR, CDR2 FQNEAQ (reference sequence). The germline V and J ends were trimmed by 1 base and 1 base, with 5 bases remaining between them. The CDR3 loop is CASSLDPSYEQYF. CDR3 sequence (DNA): TGTGCCAGCAGCTTAGATCCGTCCTACGAGCAGTACTTC.

This clone was seen only a few times. This chain connects TRBV5-4 to TRBJ1-2; no clear D gene. The germline V gene encodes CDR1 SGHNT and CDR2 YYREEE (reference sequence). Trimming stripped 3 bases from V and 3 bases from J, with 3 bases between. This CDR3 comprises 11 residues. CDR3: CASSSYYGYTF. The CDR3 DNA follows: TGTGCCAGCAGCTCCTACTATGGCTACACCTTC.

This chain joins TRBV10-3 and TRBJ2-1, with D possibly TRBD2 on 5 matching bases. Trimming took off 3 bases at V and 8 bases at J, with 5 bases between the two ends. The germline CDR1 and CDR2 sequences are ENHRY and SYGVKD. This CDR3 has 11 amino acids. The CDR3 nucleotides are TGTGCCATCAGTGAACTAGATGAGCAGTTCTTC. It encodes CAISELDEQFF.

The V gene is TRBV30, the J gene TRBJ1-2, with D hard to call. Germline loops: CDR1 GTSNPN, CDR2 SVGIG (reference sequence). CDR3 size: 14 residues. Trimming pared 5 bases from V and 8 bases from J, leaving 21 bases between. Here the CDR3 reads CAWAPPGLRRGYTF. The CDR3 DNA is TGTGCCTGGGCCCCGCCCGGACTTCGGAGAGGCTACACCTTC.